The 14 T cell receptor beta chains given below trace back to one sample, sequenced in a study of blood T cell repertoires in COVID-19. Profiled with immunoSEQ multiplex PCR; TCRdb holds only in-frame clones, not every one. The sample has approximately 200,000 clones, roughly four fifths seen once; the top ten hold around 9%. Sequencing was carried out using PBMCs or T cells enriched from blood (not recorded which). These receptors came from a middle-aged man who had recovered from COVID-19.

The chain employs TRBV6-5 and TRBJ1-1; TRBD1 agrees at 7 bases. With V trimmed by 6 bases and J by 5 bases, 3 bases remained unmatched. In germline, CDR1 is MNHEY, CDR2 SVGAGI. The CDR3 loop spans 12 amino acids. CDR3 loop: CASSQQGTEAFF. The CDR3 bases are TGTGCCAGCAGCCAACAGGGGACTGAAGCTTTCTTT.

V and J are TRBV7-9 and TRBJ1-2; D is possibly TRBD1 (5 bases). Germline CDR1 reads SEHNR; CDR2 reads FQNEAQ (reference sequence). The CDR3 consists of 15 residues. The V end lost 2 bases, the J end lost 0 bases, and 10 bases lay between the germline ends. This CDR3 reads CASSLQGGSNYGYTF. For the CDR3, the DNA is TGTGCCAGCAGCTTACAGGGTGGATCTAACTATGGCTACACCTTC.

This clone was detected a few times. Other DNA sequences of this sample code for an identical CDR3. The V and J genes are TRBV27 and TRBJ1-1, with D possibly matching TRBD1 (5 bases). The CDR3 covers 15 residues. Trimming removed 3 bases at V and 0 bases at J, with 11 bases between. Germline V gives CDR1 MNHEY, CDR2 SMNVEV (reference sequence). The CDR3: CASSLKRGMNTEAFF. In DNA form, the CDR3 reads TGTGCCAGCAGTTTGAAAAGGGGCATGAACACTGAAGCTTTCTTT.

V usage is TRBV18 and J usage is TRBJ2-7; possible D gene TRBD1, 6 bases. The CDR3 runs to 15 residues. V was trimmed by 5 bases and J by 4 bases, leaving 18 bases between them. From germline, CDR1 is KGHSH and CDR2 LQKENI. In DNA form, the CDR3 reads TGTGCCAGCTCATCCCCCGGTACAGGGAAGTACGAGCAGTACTTC. It specifies CASSSPGTGKYEQYF.

The V gene is TRBV7-2, the J gene TRBJ2-1; 7 bases align to TRBD1. This CDR3 has 15 amino acids. Germline V lookup: CDR1 SGHTA, CDR2 FQGNSA. The junction had 5 bases not matched to a gene; V was cut back by 2 bases and J by 4 bases. CDR3 DNA: TGTGCCAGCAGCTTAAGGGGGCCACCATACAATGAGCAGTTCTTC. It codes for CASSLRGPPYNEQFF.

This chain uses TRBV3-1 (or the pseudogene TRBV3-2) with TRBJ1-1, with D possibly being TRBD1 (6 bases). The CDR3 is made up of 14 amino acids. CDR1 LGHDT and CDR2 YNNKEL come from the germline V gene (reference sequence). Trimming stripped 5 bases from V and 1 base from J, with 11 bases between. Here the CDR3 DNA reads TGTGCCAGCAGCTTAGGACAGCGGAACACTGAAGCTTTCTTT. Encoded protein: CASSLGQRNTEAFF.

Details on this clone: Other nucleotide sequences from this sample produce the same CDR3. This chain connects TRBV11-2 to TRBJ1-2; 8 bases align to TRBD1. The CDR3 has 14 residues. The junction had 2 bases not matched to a gene; V was cut back by 3 bases and J by 2 bases. The germline CDR1 and CDR2 sequences are SGHAT and FQNNGV. The CDR3 DNA follows: TGTGCCAGCAGCTTCGGACAGGGAAACTATGGCTACACCTTC. Translation gives CASSFGQGNYGYTF.

The genes are TRBV30 and TRBJ2-7; 9 positions agree with TRBD1. The V and J ends lost 8 bases and 6 bases, in that order; junction bases with no gene match: 8. Germline assignment: CDR1 GTSNPN and CDR2 SVGIG (reference sequence). CDR3 length: 12 amino acids. This CDR3 is CAIRQGVREQYF. In DNA form, the CDR3 reads TGTGCCATAAGACAGGGGGTCCGCGAGCAGTACTTC.

The chain couples TRBV9 to TRBJ2-3; 13 bases are shared with TRBD2. The junction had 5 bases not matched to a gene; V was cut back by 0 bases and J by 1 base. This CDR3 region has 18 residues. The germline V gene encodes CDR1 SGDLS and CDR2 YYNGEE. CDR3 amino acids: CASSVELAGGIGTDTQYF. The CDR3 nucleotides read TGTGCCAGCAGCGTAGAACTAGCGGGGGGGATTGGCACAGATACGCAGTATTTT.

V gene TRBV3-1 (or the pseudogene TRBV3-2) combines with J gene TRBJ2-3, with 7 positions matching TRBD2. CDR1 LGHDT and CDR2 YNNKEL come from the germline V gene (reference sequence). With V trimmed by 0 bases and J by 3 bases, 12 bases remained unmatched. CDR3 length equals 18 residues. The CDR3 spells CASSQDLEAGRVTDTQYF. Written as DNA, the CDR3 is TGTGCCAGCAGCCAAGACCTTGAAGCGGGAAGGGTTACAGATACGCAGTATTTT.

The chain recombines TRBV5-4 with TRBJ1-4; D possibly corresponds to TRBD1 (6 bases). Looked up from germline, CDR1 is SGHNT and CDR2 is YYREEE (reference sequence). The CDR3 spans 15 residues. Trimming stripped 1 base from V and 7 bases from J, with 14 bases between. The CDR3: CASSLPGAPSEKLFF. CDR3 in DNA: TGTGCCAGCAGCTTGCCAGGGGCGCCGAGTGAAAAACTGTTTTTT.

The rearrangement joins TRBV10-3 to TRBJ1-2, with TRBD1 matching over 7 bases. The V gene's germline CDR1 is ENHRY and CDR2 SYGVKD. The junction had 15 bases not matched to a gene; V was cut back by 10 bases and J by 4 bases. The CDR3 runs to 15 residues. This CDR3 reads CATRDRDFKGYGYTF. In DNA, the CDR3 is TGTGCCACCAGGGACAGAGACTTCAAGGGCTATGGCTACACCTTC.

The V gene is TRBV6-4, the J gene TRBJ1-4; TRBD1 matches at 8 bases. The ends lost 2 bases at V and 8 bases at J; junction bases unmatched: 1. CDR1 MRHNA and CDR2 SNTAGT come from the germline V gene. This CDR3 is built from 13 residues. As DNA, the CDR3 is TGTGCCAGCAGTGACGGGGACAGGGAAAAACTGTTTTTT. It codes for CASSDGDREKLFF.

The gene calls are TRBV2 and TRBJ1-1, with D hard to call. This CDR3 is built from 13 residues. V lost 7 bases to trimming and J lost 8 bases, with 17 bases between them. Per germline, CDR1 SNHLY and CDR2 FYNNEI. CDR3 bases: TGTGCCAGCAAAAGGGCAGCGGCTTCCGAAGCTTTCTTT. This translates into CASKRAAASEAFF.